These T cell receptor beta chains were read from a single sample in a study of memory CD4+ T cells and cytomegalovirus serostatus. Using immunoSEQ multiplex PCR, the repertoire was profiled, and TCRdb retains in-frame clones only, with some absent. There are 60,000 to 70,000 clones in the sample; 60% to 85% occur only once, and around 0.53% lies in the top ten. The sample consisted of memory CD4+ T cells from blood. The receptors were sampled from an adult in good health and CMV-seronegative. Some clones in this sample may be carry-over from other donors' samples. Both conserved end residues are part of each CDR3. The order of the fields is J gene, D gene, V gene, clone size, CDR3 DNA, CDR3 protein. The D gene is left open where the match is weak. Size is stated for part of the rows, as once, few or many counts, or as a class when the clone is expanded.

>TRBJ2-2|-|TRBV7-3|-
TGTGCCAGCAACGGGGGTACAAACACCGGGGAGCTGTTTTTT
CASNGGTNTGELFF
>TRBJ1-4|TRBD1|TRBV28|few
TGTGCCAGCAACCGGGACAGGGCGCGGGAAAAACTGTTTTTT
CASNRDRAREKLFF
>TRBJ1-2|-|TRBV4-3|once
TGCGCCAGCAGCCAACGTCAGGGCGCCTATGGCTACACCTTC
CASSQRQGAYGYTF
>TRBJ2-5|-|TRBV28|-
TGTGCCAGCAGGCTTTGGGGGGCCGGGGGGACCCAGTACTTC
CASRLWGAGGTQYF
>TRBJ1-3|-|TRBV13|-
TGTGCCAGCAGCTCCGGGGACGGGCATTCTGGAAACACCATATATTTT
CASSSGDGHSGNTIYF
>TRBJ2-5|TRBD2|TRBV5-1|-
TGCGCCAGCAGCTTAGCTGGCGGGAGGGCCGCAGAGACCCAGTACTTC
CASSLAGGRAAETQYF
>TRBJ2-3|-|TRBV9|-
TGTGCCAGCAGCGTAGGGCCCGGGGTTAGCACAGATACGCAGTATTTT
CASSVGPGVSTDTQYF
>TRBJ2-1|-|TRBV4-1|-
TGCGCCAGCAGCGGTATGGGATTTCTATTCAACAATGAGCAGTTCTTC
CASSGMGFLFNNEQFF
>TRBJ2-3|TRBD2|TRBV10-3|few
TGTGCCATCAGTGAGGGTTTAGCGGGGCTTACAGATACGCAGTATTTT
CAISEGLAGLTDTQYF
>TRBJ2-4|TRBD2|TRBV18|-
TGTGCCAGCTCACCTCGTAGCGGGGGGAATGCCAAAAACATTCAGTACTTC
CASSPRSGGNAKNIQYF
>TRBJ2-1|TRBD2|TRBV29-1|-
TGCAGCGTTGAAGTGGGTCGGCGGGAGGGTGAGCAGTTCTTC
CSVEVGRREGEQFF
>TRBJ2-7|TRBD2|TRBV2|-
TGTGCCAGCCGGGCCACTAGCGGGGGCTACGAGCAGTACTTC
CASRATSGGYEQYF
>TRBJ2-3|-|TRBV11-2|-
TGTGCCAGCAGCTTAAGCCTATCTAGCGTGACTAGCACAGATACGCAGTATTTT
CASSLSLSSVTSTDTQYF
>TRBJ2-7|-|TRBV10-2|-
TGCGCCAGCAGTGAGTCGGGGTCCGAGCAGTACTTC
CASSESGSEQYF
>TRBJ2-1|TRBD2|TRBV7-3|-
TGTGCCAGCAGCCTAAAAGGGGGGGGACTAGCGGATGAGCAGTTCTTC
CASSLKGGGLADEQFF
>TRBJ2-2|-|TRBV19|-
TGTGCCAGTAGGGGGGCGGCGGACGACACCGGGGAGCTGTTTTTT
CASRGAADDTGELFF
>TRBJ1-5|-|TRBV6-6|-
TGTGCCAGCAGATATACGAAAGACAGTCAGCCCCAGCATTTT
CASRYTKDSQPQHF
>TRBJ2-3|-|TRBV7-2|-
TGTGCCAGCAGCCGAGGGGGTACGCAGTATTTT
CASSRGGTQYF
>TRBJ2-1|TRBD2|TRBV11-1|once
TGTGCCAGCAGCTTAGGCCCTAGCGGGACCTACAATGAGCAGTTCTTC
CASSLGPSGTYNEQFF
>TRBJ2-7|TRBD1|TRBV6-5|-
TGTGCCAGCAGTTACGACAGGGAGAGCTACGAGCAGTACTTC
CASSYDRESYEQYF
>TRBJ2-1|-|TRBV9|-
TGTGCCAGCAGCGTTGCACCATCGGATGAGCAGTTCTTC
CASSVAPSDEQFF
>TRBJ1-3|-|TRBV6-5|-
TGTGCCAGCAGTTCCGCAGGCTCTGGAAACACCATATATTTT
CASSSAGSGNTIYF
>TRBJ1-4|TRBD1|TRBV5-1|-
TGCGCCAGCAGCCAACAACCGACAGGGTTAAATGAAAAACTGTTTTTT
CASSQQPTGLNEKLFF
>TRBJ1-2|-|TRBV13|once
TGTGCCAGCAGCCCGGGGCCCTTGAAAGGGGGCTACACCTTC
CASSPGPLKGGYTF
>TRBJ2-2|-|TRBV12-5|-
TGTGCTAGTGGTTCTGGGAACGGGGAGCTGTTTTTT
CASGSGNGELFF
>TRBJ1-3|-|TRBV4-1|-
TGCGCCAGCAGCCAGCCGACAGGTCCCTACTCTGGAAACACCATATATTTT
CASSQPTGPYSGNTIYF
>TRBJ1-4|-|TRBV28|-
TGTGCCAGCAATACAGTTGTCGCAGAAAAACTGTTTTTT
CASNTVVAEKLFF
>TRBJ1-1|-|TRBV6-6|-
TGTGCCAGCAGTTACTCTGACCCTCGGACCACTGAAGCTTTCTTT
CASSYSDPRTTEAFF
>TRBJ1-4|-|TRBV7-9|-
TGTGCCAGCAGCTTCGTGGGTATTGAAAATGAAAAACTGTTTTTT
CASSFVGIENEKLFF
>TRBJ1-1|-|TRBV4-1|-
TGCGCCAGCAGCCAAGTAAGAGGGACCACAAAGAAACAAACCACTGAAGCTTTCTTT
CASSQVRGTTKKQTTEAFF
>TRBJ1-5|-|TRBV2|-
TGTGCCAGCAGTGGGGGATCGGATGGCAATCAGCCCCAGCATTTT
CASSGGSDGNQPQHF
>TRBJ1-5|-|TRBV2|-
TGTGCCAGCAGTGAACTCGGGGGCGGCAATCAGCCCCAGCATTTT
CASSELGGGNQPQHF
>TRBJ1-2|-|TRBV28|-
TGTGCCAGCAGAGGGTTCTATTTTCGGCGGGACTATGGCTACACCTTC
CASRGFYFRRDYGYTF
>TRBJ2-3|TRBD2|TRBV11-3|-
TGTGCCAGCAGCCCCGGGACTAGCGGGAGCCAGGGAGATACGCAGTATTTT
CASSPGTSGSQGDTQYF
>TRBJ2-1|TRBD2|TRBV5-4|-
TGTGCCAGCAGCTTGGGAGCGGGGGGGTACAATGAGCAGTTCTTC
CASSLGAGGYNEQFF
>TRBJ2-2|TRBD2|TRBV25-1|once
TGTGCCAGCCCGGGGGGGCGGGGGGGCGGTTACACCGGGGAGCTGTTTTTT
CASPGGRGGGYTGELFF
>TRBJ1-3|-|TRBV7-2|-
TGTGCCAGCAGCTATGATACAGGGACTGGAAACACCATATATTTT
CASSYDTGTGNTIYF
>TRBJ1-1|TRBD1|TRBV5-1|few
TGCGCCAGCAGCTTGGGGACAGGGCTGAACACTGAAGCTTTCTTT
CASSLGTGLNTEAFF
>TRBJ2-1|-|TRBV11-2|-
TGTGCCAGCAGCTTAGAGTTTCGGCAGAGGACCTTTAGGGATGAGCAGTTCTTC
CASSLEFRQRTFRDEQFF
>TRBJ1-4|-|TRBV5-6|-
TGTGCCAGCAGCTTATACAGTGGATATGAAAAACTGTTTTTT
CASSLYSGYEKLFF
>TRBJ1-2|TRBD1|TRBV5-1|once
TGCGCCAGCAGTAAGGAGACAGGGCAATATGGCTACACCTTC
CASSKETGQYGYTF
>TRBJ1-2|-|TRBV28|-
TGTGCCAGCAGTTCCCACCCAGGCCGGCCTAACTATGGCTACACCTTC
CASSSHPGRPNYGYTF
>TRBJ2-3|TRBD2|TRBV6-6|-
TGTGCCAGCTTAGCGGGGGCGAGATCAGATACGCAGTATTTT
CASLAGARSDTQYF
>TRBJ2-7|-|TRBV4-1|-
TGCGCCAGCAGCCAAGCTACCCCAACTAGCTTCGCCCACTACGAGCAGTACTTC
CASSQATPTSFAHYEQYF
>TRBJ1-6|-|TRBV5-1|few
TGCGCCAGAATCTCCCGGGAACAGGTCCGGTCCTATAATTCACCCCTCCACTTT
CARISREQVRSYNSPLHF
>TRBJ2-2|-|TRBV7-9|-
TGTGCCAGCAGCTTACAAGTGGGGGCCCCGAACACCGGGGAGCTGTTTTTT
CASSLQVGAPNTGELFF
>TRBJ2-1|TRBD2|TRBV7-8|-
TGTGCCAGCAGCTTAAAAGGAGGGACTAGCCGCCTCCATGAGCAGTTCTTC
CASSLKGGTSRLHEQFF
>TRBJ2-5|-|TRBV7-2|-
TGTGCCAGCAGCCCCGGTGTAGCCAGGGAGACCCAGTACTTC
CASSPGVARETQYF
>TRBJ1-2|-|TRBV7-8|-
TGTGCCAGCAGCCCAGGGCGAATCCCCGTTAACTATGGCTACACCTTC
CASSPGRIPVNYGYTF
>TRBJ2-2|-|TRBV19|once
TGTGCCAGTAGCCCAGGGTCCGGGAAGGCCGGGGAGCTGTTTTTT
CASSPGSGKAGELFF
>TRBJ2-7|TRBD1|TRBV7-2|-
TGTGCCAGCAGCCGGACCCGGGACAGCTACGAGCAGTACTTC
CASSRTRDSYEQYF
>TRBJ1-2|-|TRBV5-1|-
TGCGCCAGCAGCTTGGGGTCAGCCGACTATGGCTACACCTTC
CASSLGSADYGYTF
>TRBJ2-7|-|TRBV28|-
TGTGCCAGCAGTGGGGGACCGAGAAACGAGCAGTACTTC
CASSGGPRNEQYF
>TRBJ2-2|-|TRBV23-1|-
TGCGCCAGCAGACAGGACAGCCAGAACACCGGGGAGCTGTTTTTT
CASRQDSQNTGELFF
>TRBJ2-7|-|TRBV10-3|-
TGTGCCATCAGTGAGCTCCCCGGGGCCTCTTCCTACGAGCAGTACTTC
CAISELPGASSYEQYF
>TRBJ2-7|TRBD1|TRBV5-6|-
TGTGCCAGCAGCTTGGGTTGGCAGGGGGCTAACGAGCAGTACTTC
CASSLGWQGANEQYF